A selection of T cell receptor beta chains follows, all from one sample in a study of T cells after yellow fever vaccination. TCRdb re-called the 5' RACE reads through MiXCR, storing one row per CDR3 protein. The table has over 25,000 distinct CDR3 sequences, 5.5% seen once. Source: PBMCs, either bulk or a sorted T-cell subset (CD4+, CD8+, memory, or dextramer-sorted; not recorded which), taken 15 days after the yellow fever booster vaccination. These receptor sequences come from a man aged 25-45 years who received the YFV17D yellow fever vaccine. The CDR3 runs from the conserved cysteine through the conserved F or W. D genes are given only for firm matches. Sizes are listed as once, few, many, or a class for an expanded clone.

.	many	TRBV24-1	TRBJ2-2	TGTGCCACCTCGGGACACCCGAACACCGGGGAGCTGTTTTTT	CATSGHPNTGELFF
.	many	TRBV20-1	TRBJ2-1	TGCAGTGCTAGCTTAAGGGGGGGGTACAATGAGCAGTTCTTC	CSASLRGGYNEQFF
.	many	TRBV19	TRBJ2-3	TGTGCCAGTAGTGGAGGGGGGCAGTATTTT	CASSGGGQYF
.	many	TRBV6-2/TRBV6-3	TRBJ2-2	TGTGCCAGCAGCGCACAGGACCCACGCACCGGGGAGCTGTTTTTT	CASSAQDPRTGELFF
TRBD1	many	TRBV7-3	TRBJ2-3	TGTGCCAGCAGCCTAAGGGGGCACCTGGGACAACGATACTTTAGCACAGATACGCAGTATTTT	CASSLRGHLGQRYFSTDTQYF
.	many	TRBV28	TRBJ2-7	TGTGCCAGCAGTCCCCAGGGAGAGAGGTCAGACGAGCAGTACTTC	CASSPQGERSDEQYF
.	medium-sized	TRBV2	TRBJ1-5	TGTGCCAGCAGTGATGTGGCAGGACAAATTTTCGCCCTGGGGAATCAGCCCCAGCATTTT	CASSDVAGQIFALGNQPQHF
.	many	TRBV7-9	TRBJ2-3	TGTGCCAGCGAGGTCGGGGCGGCGGATACGCAGTATTTT	CASEVGAADTQYF
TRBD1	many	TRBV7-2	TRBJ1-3	TGTGCCAGCAGCCTAGCCCTGGGACAGGGGCGGGGAACCATATATTTT	CASSLALGQGRGTIYF
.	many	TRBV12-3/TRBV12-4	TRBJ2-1	TGTGCCAGCAGTCCGGACAATGAGCAGTTCTTC	CASSPDNEQFF
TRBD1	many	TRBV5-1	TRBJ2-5	TGCGCCAGCAGCTTGGGACAGGGCGGAGGAGAGACCCAGTACTTC	CASSLGQGGGETQYF
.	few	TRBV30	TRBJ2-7	TGTGCCTGGACGTTATCCAGCTCCTACGAGCAGTACTTC	CAWTLSSSYEQYF
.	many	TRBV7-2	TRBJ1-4	TGTGCCAGCAGCCGAGGAGGGCAGACTAATGAAAAACTGTTTTTT	CASSRGGQTNEKLFF
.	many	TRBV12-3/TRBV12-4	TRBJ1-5	TGTGCCAGCAGTGCAGAGGGAAGCAATCAGCCCCAGCATTTT	CASSAEGSNQPQHF
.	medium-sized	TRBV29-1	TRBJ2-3	TGCAGCGTTGTGGAGGGAGGCACAGATACGCAGTATTTT	CSVVEGGTDTQYF
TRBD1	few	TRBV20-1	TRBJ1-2	TGCAGTGCTATCCGACAGGGTGATGGCTACACCTTC	CSAIRQGDGYTF
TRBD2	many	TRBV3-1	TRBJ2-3	TGTGCCAGCGCCACTAGCGGGAGGCCAGATACGCAGTATTTT	CASATSGRPDTQYF
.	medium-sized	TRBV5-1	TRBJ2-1	TGCGCCAGCAGCTTAAGCTGGACCGCCTACAATGAGCAGTTCTTC	CASSLSWTAYNEQFF
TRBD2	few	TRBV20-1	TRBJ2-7	TGCAGTGCTTTACCGGGACTAGCGCCCACCTACGAGCAGTACTTC	CSALPGLAPTYEQYF
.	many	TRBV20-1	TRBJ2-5	TGCAGTGCCCCGACTCCAGGGTGGAGACAAGAGACCCAGTACTTC	CSAPTPGWRQETQYF
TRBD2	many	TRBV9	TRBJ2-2	TGTGCCAGCAGCCCAGGACTAGCGGGAGTTACCGGGGAGCTGTTTTTT	CASSPGLAGVTGELFF
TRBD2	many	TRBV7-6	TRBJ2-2	TGTGCCAGCAGCTTTTTAGTAGCGGGAGTGGCCGGGGAGCTGTTTTTT	CASSFLVAGVAGELFF